Each of the 31 T cell receptor beta chains below was sequenced from the same sample in a study of T cell responses to AZD1222 COVID-19 vaccine. The protocol was immunoSEQ multiplex PCR, while the TCRdb copy is restricted to in-frame clones and leaves out a portion. The sample consists of 70,000 to 95,000 clones, roughly 88% of them appearing once. Source: peripheral blood, taken on day 0 of MenACWY control vaccination. The origin of the receptors is an adult in good health.

This chain uses TRBV28 with TRBJ2-2; D might be TRBD1 (7 bases). CDR1 is MDHEN, CDR2 SYDVKM, per germline. The germline V and J ends were trimmed by 10 bases and 3 bases, with 9 bases remaining between them. CDR3 length: 12 amino acids. This chain's CDR3 is CATRGDTGELFF. The CDR3 nucleotides read TGTGCCACCAGGGGGGACACCGGGGAGCTGTTTTTT.

The CDR3 loop is CASRSRGLDNSPLHF. CDR3 sequence (DNA): TGTGCCAGCAGATCCCGGGGTTTAGATAATTCACCCCTCCACTTT. The chain joins TRBV28 to TRBJ1-6; D gene ambiguous. Trimming removed 6 bases from V and 5 bases from J, with 14 bases in between. The CDR3 is 15 amino acids. Germline V CDR1 and CDR2: MDHEN, SYDVKM.

This clone occurred once. This rearrangement joins TRBV27 to TRBJ2-7; the match to TRBD2 covers 8 bases. Germline values: CDR1 MNHEY, CDR2 SMNVEV (reference sequence). CDR3 size: 16 residues. Losses at the gene ends were 5 bases for V and 4 bases for J; bases not matched to a gene: 13. CDR3: CASSPPVGRAVYEQYF. For the CDR3, the DNA is TGTGCCAGCAGTCCTCCCGTCGGGAGGGCCGTTTACGAGCAGTACTTC.

The chain carries TRBV28 and TRBJ2-3, with D uncertain. CDR3 length: 15 amino acids. Per the germline V gene, CDR1 is MDHEN and CDR2 is SYDVKM. The ends were cut back, 1 base at V and 3 bases at J, with 11 bases in the middle. The CDR3 is CASSLSQPQTDTQYF. The CDR3 DNA sequence: TGTGCCAGCAGTTTATCCCAGCCTCAGACAGATACGCAGTATTTT.

This chain links TRBV2 with TRBJ1-1; 7 bases agree with TRBD1. Trimming removed 6 bases from V and 4 bases from J; junction bases left unmatched: 5. The CDR3 covers 13 residues. The germline gives CDR1 SNHLY, CDR2 FYNNEI. Written as DNA, the CDR3 is TGTGCCAGCAGAAGGGACAGTGTCACTGAAGCTTTCTTT. Translating it yields CASRRDSVTEAFF.

The rearrangement uses TRBV6-2 or TRBV6-3 and TRBJ2-2; 9 nucleotides align to TRBD1. CDR3 size: 17 residues. The V gene end was trimmed by 6 bases and the J gene end by 7 bases; junction bases not matched to a gene: 15. Germline V CDR1 and CDR2: MNHEY, SVGEGT. CDR3 bases: TGTGCCAGCAGCCTTCCAACAGGGGGCGAGCATGGCGGGGAGCTGTTTTTT. It codes for CASSLPTGGEHGGELFF.

The V call is TRBV28, the J call TRBJ2-2; TRBD1 might be the D (5 bases). Germline loops: CDR1 MDHEN, CDR2 SYDVKM. There are 15 residues in the CDR3. V lost 5 bases, J lost 4 bases, and 14 bases lay in between. CDR3 amino acids: CASSPREKFTGELFF. The CDR3 nucleotides read TGTGCCAGCAGTCCCAGGGAAAAGTTCACCGGGGAGCTGTTTTTT.

The chain recombines TRBV6-5 with TRBJ2-1; no clear D gene. The CDR3 consists of 13 residues. CDR1 and CDR2 (germline): MNHEY, SVGAGI. V was shortened by 8 bases and J by 7 bases, with 15 bases between the two germline ends. CDR3 DNA: TGTGCCAGCCTGTCCCCCCTGGGGAATGAGCAGTTCTTC. Translating gives CASLSPLGNEQFF.

The chain recombines TRBV28 with TRBJ2-7; TRBD1 is a possible D gene (6 bases). Between the trimmed V and J ends, which lost 7 bases and 4 bases, there was a span of 17 bases. Germline CDR1 and CDR2: MDHEN and SYDVKM. The CDR3 length is 14 residues. This CDR3 is CASTLLDRRYEQYF. CDR3 DNA sequence: TGTGCCAGCACCCTTCTCGACAGGAGGTACGAGCAGTACTTC.

The chain joins TRBV19 to TRBJ2-6; D is unresolved. The CDR3 contains 17 residues. Trimming shortened V by 3 bases and J by 0 bases, and 12 bases separated the two germline ends. The V gene's germline CDR1 is LNHDA and CDR2 SQIVND (reference sequence). CDR3 in DNA: TGTGCCAGTAGTATTTCACCACCTGGCTCTGGGGCCAACGTCCTGACTTTC. It codes for CASSISPPGSGANVLTF. Using reference TRBV19 and TRBJ2-6 for the parts outside the CDR3, the full variable domain is DGGITQSPKYLFRKEGQNVTLSCEQNLNHDAMYWYRQDPGQGLRLIYYSQIVNDFQKGDIAEGYSVSREKKESFPLTVTSAQKNPTAFYLCASSISPPGSGANVLTFGAGSRLTVL.

This clone appeared a single time. This rearrangement joins TRBV9 to TRBJ2-3; D gene ambiguous. Germline CDR1 SGDLS, CDR2 YYNGEE. V lost 4 bases and J lost 3, with 9 bases in between. This CDR3 has 13 residues. Here the CDR3 DNA reads TGTGCCAGCAGCTTAGGACGAACAGATACGCAGTATTTT. It codes for CASSLGRTDTQYF. The entire variable domain, with the rest obtained from reference TRBV9 and TRBJ2-3, is as follows: DSGVTQTPKHLITATGQRVTLRCSPRSGDLSVYWYQQSLDQGLQFLIQYYNGEERAKGNILERFSAQQFPDLHSELNLSSLELGDSALYFCASSLGRTDTQYFGPGTRLTVL.

This chain joins TRBV10-3 and TRBJ2-7; TRBD2 is a possible D gene (7 bases). There are 14 residues in the CDR3. The V end lost 8 bases, the J end lost 0 bases, and 14 bases lay between the germline ends. Looked up from germline, CDR1 is ENHRY and CDR2 is SYGVKD. CDR3 sequence (DNA): TGTGCCATCGGGAGGGGGTATGGCTCCTACGAGCAGTACTTC. Residues: CAIGRGYGSYEQYF.

This rearrangement joins TRBV20-1 to TRBJ1-2, with D hard to call. There are 12 residues in the CDR3. Germline-derived CDR1 and CDR2 are DFQATT and SNEGSKA (reference sequence). Trimming took 3 bases from V and 4 from J, leaving 9 bases between them. CDR3 sequence reads: CSASGQTYGYTF. CDR3 coding DNA: TGCAGTGCTAGTGGGCAGACCTATGGCTACACCTTC.

This clone was seen only once. The CDR3 DNA reads as TGTGCCAGCTCACCTCTGCAGGGTCCGGATCAGCCCCAGCATTTT. This encodes CASSPLQGPDQPQHF. This chain links TRBV18 with TRBJ1-5; D possibly corresponds to TRBD1 (5 bases). V lost 3 bases to trimming and J lost 5 bases, with 14 bases between them. This CDR3 is built from 15 residues. Germline-derived CDR1 and CDR2 are KGHSH and LQKENI.

The chain links TRBV6-5 to TRBJ1-2; perhaps TRBD1 as D (6 bases). The germline V and J ends were trimmed by 2 bases and 8 bases, with 15 bases remaining between them. Germline V lookup: CDR1 MNHEY, CDR2 SVGAGI. The CDR3 contains 14 residues. CDR3 loop: CASSYRQGSRGYTF. CDR3 in DNA: TGTGCCAGCAGTTACCGGCAGGGGTCACGAGGCTACACCTTC.

This chain connects TRBV5-1 to TRBJ2-2; TRBD1 is a possible D gene (5 bases). CDR1 SGHRS and CDR2 YFSETQ come from the germline V gene. V lost 4 bases and J lost 5, with 15 bases in between. The CDR3 runs to 15 residues. For the CDR3, the DNA is TGCGCCAGCAGCGGATCAGGGTGGTTGACCGGGGAGCTGTTTTTT. Translated: CASSGSGWLTGELFF.

The chain carries TRBV30 and TRBJ2-5, with 7 bases lining up with TRBD1. This CDR3 contains 12 residues. Trimming removed 3 bases from V and 3 bases from J; junction bases left unmatched: 1. Germline CDR1 reads GTSNPN; CDR2 reads SVGIG (reference sequence). The chain's CDR3 is CAWSTGEETQYF. The CDR3 nucleotides read TGTGCCTGGAGCACAGGGGAAGAGACCCAGTACTTC.

V and J are TRBV11-2 and TRBJ2-1, with 10 bases that match TRBD2. The ends lost 0 bases at V and 3 bases at J; junction bases unmatched: 2. The CDR3 covers 16 residues. Germline V gene sequence: CDR1 SGHAT, CDR2 FQNNGV. As DNA, the CDR3 is TGTGCCAGCAGCTTAGAACTAGCGGGAATCTACAATGAGCAGTTCTTC. This gives the protein CASSLELAGIYNEQFF.

J is TRBJ1-3 and V is TRBV30; 8 nucleotides agree with TRBD1. Germline lookup yields CDR1 GTSNPN and CDR2 SVGIG (reference sequence). With V trimmed by 5 bases and J by 3 bases, 3 bases remained unmatched. The CDR3 runs to 13 residues. CDR3 in DNA: TGTGCCTGGGACAGGGGCGTTGGAAACACCATATATTTT. Translation: CAWDRGVGNTIYF.

The rearrangement joins TRBV3-1 (or the pseudogene TRBV3-2) to TRBJ2-1; D gene ambiguous. This CDR3 contains 15 residues. With 1 base removed from V and 2 bases from J, the gap between germline ends came to 9 bases. The germline V gene encodes CDR1 LGHDT and CDR2 YNNKEL (reference sequence). The CDR3 bases are TGTGCCAGCAGCCAAGCAGCACCCCCCTACAATGAGCAGTTCTTC. Translation: CASSQAAPPYNEQFF.

The rearrangement uses TRBV6-5 and TRBJ1-1; D remains unclear. The V end was cut by 4 bases, the J end by 0 bases, with 6 bases between. The germline V gene has CDR1 MNHEY and CDR2 SVGAGI. The CDR3 is 13 amino acids. The DNA for the CDR3 is TGTGCCAGCAGTTGGGTTATGAACACTGAAGCTTTCTTT. It encodes CASSWVMNTEAFF.

The chain has TRBV7-9 and TRBJ2-7, with D maybe TRBD2 (5 bases). Trimming took 7 bases from V and 7 from J, leaving 11 bases between them. Per germline, CDR1 SEHNR and CDR2 FQNEAQ (reference sequence). This CDR3 contains 11 residues. CDR3 sequence: CASTKWEEQYF. The CDR3 bases are TGTGCCAGCACCAAATGGGAGGAGCAGTACTTC.

This rearrangement joins TRBV24-1 to TRBJ2-5; 12 nucleotides line up with TRBD1. The CDR3 covers 16 residues. The J segment lost 5 bases and the V segment lost 2 bases, leaving 5 bases of the junction unmatched. Germline V gene sequence: CDR1 KGHDR, CDR2 SFDVKD. The CDR3: CATSDSGTGGGETQYF. The CDR3 DNA is TGTGCCACCAGTGATTCCGGGACAGGGGGCGGCGAGACCCAGTACTTC.

This chain connects TRBV7-6 to TRBJ2-7; the D call may be TRBD1 or TRBD2 (5 bases each). Trimming removed 5 bases at V and 6 bases at J, with 14 bases between. This CDR3 is 13 amino acids long. Germline values: CDR1 SGHVS, CDR2 FNYEAQ. For the CDR3, the DNA is TGTGCCAGCAGCCGGGCCGGGGCGGGCGAGCAGTACTTC. This codes for CASSRAGAGEQYF.

The gene calls are TRBV3-1 (or the pseudogene TRBV3-2) and TRBJ1-6, with D maybe TRBD1 (5 bases). CDR3 length: 15 amino acids. V was pared by 1 base and J by 6 bases, with 10 bases between. The germline CDR1 and CDR2 sequences are LGHDT and YNNKEL (reference sequence). The chain's CDR3 is CASSQGGTANSPLHF. The CDR3 DNA reads TGTGCCAGCAGCCAAGGAGGGACTGCTAATTCACCCCTCCACTTT.

In its sample, this clone was seen once. V usage is TRBV7-9 and J usage is TRBJ1-1, with D possibly being TRBD1 (5 bases). There are 13 residues in the CDR3. Trimming took 7 bases from V and 3 from J, leaving 12 bases between them. CDR1 is SEHNR and CDR2 is FQNEAQ in the germline V gene (reference sequence). The chain's CDR3 is CASMRRGDTEAFF. DNA of the CDR3: TGTGCCAGCATGCGGCGGGGGGACACTGAAGCTTTCTTT.

The chain joins TRBV19 to TRBJ1-4; a possible D gene is TRBD1 (5 bases). CDR1 is LNHDA and CDR2 is SQIVND in the germline V gene (reference sequence). This CDR3 contains 13 residues. Trimming took off 5 bases at V and 7 bases at J, with 11 bases between the two ends. The CDR3 sequence: CASSGLGPEKLFF. DNA for the CDR3: TGTGCCAGTAGTGGGCTGGGACCTGAAAAACTGTTTTTT. Full variable domain (remainder filled in from reference TRBV19 and TRBJ1-4): DGGITQSPKYLFRKEGQNVTLSCEQNLNHDAMYWYRQDPGQGLRLIYYSQIVNDFQKGDIAEGYSVSREKKESFPLTVTSAQKNPTAFYLCASSGLGPEKLFFGSGTQLSVL.

This chain connects TRBV5-1 to TRBJ1-2; D call uncertain. Trimming left V 3 bases short and J 8 bases short, with 17 bases between. This CDR3 spans 14 amino acids. The germline V gene has CDR1 SGHRS and CDR2 YFSETQ. CDR3 in DNA: TGCGCCAGCAGCTGGACCGTGGCAGAGCGGGGCTACACCTTC. As protein: CASSWTVAERGYTF.

The chain joins TRBV15 to TRBJ2-7; 11 nucleotides align to TRBD1. The CDR3 totals 16 residues. CDR1 is LNHNV and CDR2 is YYDKDF in the germline V gene (reference sequence). Unmatched junction bases numbered 4, after V lost 1 base and J lost 2 bases. DNA of the CDR3: TGTGCCACCAGCAGAGTTGAGGGACAGGGGGCCTACGAGCAGTACTTC. Protein: CATSRVEGQGAYEQYF. Full variable domain (outside the CDR3, taken from reference TRBV15 and TRBJ2-7): DAMVIQNPRYQVTQFGKPVTLSCSQTLNHNVMYWYQQKSSQAPKLLFHYYDKDFNNEADTPDNFQSRRPNTSFCFLDIRSPGLGDTAMYLCATSRVEGQGAYEQYFGPGTRLTVT.

V is TRBV5-6 and J is TRBJ1-1, with D unresolved. The CDR3 is 15 residues long. Germline V gives CDR1 SGHDT, CDR2 YYEEEE. V was clipped by 5 bases and J by 1 base, with 15 bases between them. The CDR3 DNA reads as TGTGCCAGCAGACTGGGGTTGTCAAGGAACACTGAAGCTTTCTTT. It translates to CASRLGLSRNTEAFF.

The V gene is TRBV18, the J gene TRBJ2-7, with TRBD2 matching over 8 bases. The J segment lost 2 bases and the V segment lost 8 bases, leaving 8 bases of the junction unmatched. This CDR3 has 14 amino acids. Germline V gene lookup returns CDR1 KGHSH and CDR2 LQKENI. The CDR3 spells CASTTSESTYEQYF. The CDR3 nucleotides read TGTGCCAGCACGACTAGCGAATCCACCTACGAGCAGTACTTC.